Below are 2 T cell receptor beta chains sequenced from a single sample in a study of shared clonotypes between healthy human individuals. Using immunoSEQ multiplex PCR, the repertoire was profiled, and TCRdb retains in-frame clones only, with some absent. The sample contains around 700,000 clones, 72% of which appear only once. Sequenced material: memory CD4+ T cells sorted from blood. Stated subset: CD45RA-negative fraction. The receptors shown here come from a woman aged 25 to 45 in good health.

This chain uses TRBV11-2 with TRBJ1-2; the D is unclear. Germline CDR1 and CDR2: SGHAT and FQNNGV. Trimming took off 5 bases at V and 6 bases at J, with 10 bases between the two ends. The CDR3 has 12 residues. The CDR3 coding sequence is TGTGCCAGCAGCATTCACCGCGATGGCTACACCTTC. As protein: CASSIHRDGYTF. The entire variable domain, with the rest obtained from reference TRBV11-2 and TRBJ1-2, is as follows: EAGVAQSPRYKIIEKRQSVAFWCNPISGHATLYWYQQILGQGPKLLIQFQNNGVVDDSQLPKDRFSAERLKGVDSTLKIQPAKLEDSAVYLCASSIHRDGYTFGSGTRLTVV.

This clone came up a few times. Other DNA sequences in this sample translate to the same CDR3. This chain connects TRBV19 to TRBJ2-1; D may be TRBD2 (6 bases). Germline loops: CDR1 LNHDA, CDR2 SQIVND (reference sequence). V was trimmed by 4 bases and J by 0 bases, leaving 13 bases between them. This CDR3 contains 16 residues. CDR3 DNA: TGTGCCAGTAGTAGCCCTAGCGCGAGCTCCTACAATGAGCAGTTCTTC. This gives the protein CASSSPSASSYNEQFF.